The 24 T cell receptor beta chains below all came from one sample that was sequenced in a study of blood T cell repertoires in COVID-19. The repertoire was sequenced with immunoSEQ multiplex PCR; TCRdb's copy has only in-frame clones and lacks some. The sample lists around 140,000 clones, 80% to 85% seen once, with 3% to 4.5% in the top ten. Material: peripheral blood. The receptors stem from a woman aged 60-70 years with acute or convalescent COVID-19.

The J gene is TRBJ1-4, the V gene TRBV28; the match to TRBD1 covers 7 bases. Germline-derived CDR1 and CDR2 are MDHEN and SYDVKM. The CDR3 has 15 amino acids. V gave up 4 bases and J gave up 5 bases; unmatched junction bases: 7. The CDR3 region has the DNA TGTGCCAGCAGTTATTGGGGCAGGGGGAATGAAAAACTGTTTTTT. This translates into CASSYWGRGNEKLFF. The whole variable domain, remainder taken from reference TRBV28 and TRBJ1-4, is DVKVTQSSRYLVKRTGEKVFLECVQDMDHENMFWYRQDPGLGLRLIYFSYDVKMKEKGDIPEGYSVSREKKERFSLILESASTNQTSMYLCASSYWGRGNEKLFFGSGTQLSVL.

The chain combines TRBV5-6 with TRBJ2-1; D possibly corresponds to TRBD1 (8 bases). The V gene's germline CDR1 is SGHDT and CDR2 YYEEEE. The CDR3 totals 15 residues. V lost 5 bases and J 4 bases, leaving 16 bases between the germline ends. CDR3 in amino acids: CASRGGQGLYNEQFF. The CDR3 DNA reads TGTGCCAGCAGGGGTGGACAGGGACTATACAATGAGCAGTTCTTC.

The chain employs TRBV9 and TRBJ1-5; no reliable D call. The V and J ends lost 3 bases and 1 base respectively, with 8 bases between them. The CDR3 consists of 14 residues. The V gene's germline CDR1 is SGDLS and CDR2 YYNGEE. CDR3 residues: CASSGGWSNQPQHF. The CDR3 bases are TGTGCCAGCAGCGGAGGTTGGAGCAATCAGCCCCAGCATTTT.

A single count supports this clone. The chain couples TRBV18 to TRBJ2-7; 8 nucleotides match TRBD1. The CDR3 runs 17 residues. The germline gives CDR1 KGHSH, CDR2 LQKENI. J gave up 0 bases and V 5 bases, and 12 bases lay outside the gene matches. CDR3 sequence (DNA): TGTGCCAGCTCATCCGGGACAGGCCATCTCGACTCCTACGAGCAGTACTTC. Encoded protein: CASSSGTGHLDSYEQYF.

This sequence joins TRBV24-1 and TRBJ2-1; TRBD1 aligns across 7 bases. The CDR3 sequence is 12 residues long. V trimming: 3 bases; J trimming: 10 bases; junction bases outside the gene matches: 2. Germline V gene data show CDR1 as KGHDR and CDR2 as SFDVKD. DNA of the CDR3: TGTGCCACCAGTGATACGGGACAGGAGCAGTTCTTC. Its translation is CATSDTGQEQFF.

The chain carries TRBV19 and TRBJ1-5, with 7 bases aligning to TRBD1. Germline lookup yields CDR1 LNHDA and CDR2 SQIVND (reference sequence). With V trimmed by 5 bases and J by 7 bases, 2 bases remained unmatched. The CDR3 has 12 amino acids. CDR3 protein: CASSVGQQPQHF. CDR3 nucleotides: TGTGCCAGTAGTGTGGGACAGCAGCCCCAGCATTTT.

This clone is a singleton in its sample. This chain connects TRBV27 to TRBJ1-4, with a possible D match to TRBD1 (5 bases). The CDR3 is 17 residues long. V shed 0 bases and J shed 3 bases, with 14 bases lying between them. Germline lookup yields CDR1 MNHEY and CDR2 SMNVEV (reference sequence). CDR3 sequence: CASSLSPGGSSNEKLFF. In nucleotides, the CDR3 is TGTGCCAGCAGTTTATCGCCGGGGGGTAGCTCTAATGAAAAACTGTTTTTT.

This chain joins TRBV7-3 and TRBJ2-3, with 14 bases identical to TRBD2. In germline, CDR1 is SGHTA, CDR2 FQGTGA. This CDR3 comprises 15 residues. The ends lost 3 bases at V and 5 bases at J; junction bases unmatched: 1. In DNA, the CDR3 is TGTGCCAGCAGCTTGACTAGCGGGAGGGGAGATACGCAGTATTTT. This translates into CASSLTSGRGDTQYF. The full variable domain, in which reference TRBV7-3 and TRBJ2-3 provide the parts outside the CDR3, is GAGVSQTPSNKVTEKGKYVELRCDPISGHTALYWYRQSLGQGPEFLIYFQGTGAADDSGLPNDRFFAVRPEGSVSTLKIQRTERGDSAVYLCASSLTSGRGDTQYFGPGTRLTVL.

This clone was seen a handful of times. The gene calls are TRBV27 and TRBJ2-1; D is unresolved. Trimming removed 6 bases from V and 1 base from J, with 10 bases in between. The CDR3 is made up of 14 amino acids. Germline V gives CDR1 MNHEY, CDR2 SMNVEV (reference sequence). As DNA, the CDR3 is TGTGCCAGCAGGAACAGTGATTCCTACAATGAGCAGTTCTTC. This codes for CASRNSDSYNEQFF.

This chain uses TRBV27 with TRBJ2-2; TRBD2 agrees at 9 bases. This CDR3 has 14 amino acids. Per germline, CDR1 MNHEY and CDR2 SMNVEV (reference sequence). J gave up 8 bases and V 7 bases, and 8 bases lay outside the gene matches. For the CDR3, the DNA is TGTGCCAGCATTAGTAGCGGGAGTACAGGGGAGCTGTTTTTT. Translating it yields CASISSGSTGELFF.

This clone is a singleton in its sample. This rearrangement joins TRBV5-8 to TRBJ1-4; a possible D gene is TRBD1 (5 bases). This CDR3 has 15 amino acids. CDR1 SGHTS and CDR2 YDEGEE come from the germline V gene. V was pared by 4 bases and J by 10 bases, with 20 bases between. The CDR3 protein is CASSMTGTGGRKLFF. CDR3 DNA sequence: TGTGCCAGCAGCATGACCGGGACTGGCGGGCGAAAACTGTTTTTT. The full variable domain, completed using reference TRBV5-8 and TRBJ1-4, is EAGVTQSPTHLIKTRGQQATLRCSPISGHTSVYWYQQALGLGLQFLLWYDEGEERNRGNFPPRFSGRQFPNYSSELNVNALELEDSALYLCASSMTGTGGRKLFFGSGTQLSVL.

This clone appeared once. This rearrangement joins TRBV5-1 to TRBJ2-3, with D perhaps TRBD1 (5 bases). V was pared by 2 bases and J by 2 bases, with 12 bases between. CDR1 and CDR2 from the germline V gene are SGHRS and YFSETQ. The CDR3 extends over 15 amino acids. The DNA for the CDR3 is TGCGCCAGCAGCTTTTCGGGCAGGGACACAGATACGCAGTATTTT. Encoded protein: CASSFSGRDTDTQYF.

The chain combines TRBV23-1 with TRBJ2-2, with 7 bases fitting TRBD1. TRBV23-1 is sorted into the ORF group, with uncertain function. The V and J ends lost 4 bases and 4 bases, in that order; junction bases with no gene match: 6. The length of the CDR3 is 15 residues. CDR3 region: CASSPRDSPTGELFF. CDR3 bases: TGCGCCAGCAGTCCACGGGACAGCCCCACCGGGGAGCTGTTTTTT.

The rearrangement links TRBV28 to TRBJ2-7; TRBD2 aligns across 10 bases. V dropped 6 bases and J dropped 9; count of bases not matched to a gene: 8. This CDR3 has 13 amino acids. Germline-derived CDR1 and CDR2 are MDHEN and SYDVKM. Here the CDR3 reads CASRQTGTSVQYF. The CDR3, as DNA: TGTGCCAGCAGGCAAACCGGGACTAGCGTGCAGTACTTC.

The CDR3 here is CASSPSGRGETQYF. The CDR3 coding sequence is TGTGCCAGCAGTCCCAGCGGGAGGGGGGAGACCCAGTACTTC. This chain links TRBV28 with TRBJ2-5; 10 bases match TRBD2. CDR1 MDHEN and CDR2 SYDVKM come from the germline V gene. V trimming: 5 bases; J trimming: 5 bases; junction bases outside the gene matches: 5. The CDR3 runs 14 residues.

This sequence joins TRBV28 and TRBJ1-2; no clear D. CDR1 is MDHEN, CDR2 SYDVKM, per germline. This CDR3 is 12 amino acids long. V was cut by 8 bases and J by 7 bases, with 14 bases left in between. The CDR3 protein is CASGSGGLGYTF. DNA for the CDR3: TGTGCCAGCGGGTCGGGCGGACTTGGCTACACCTTC.

The gene calls are TRBV30 and TRBJ2-1; 9 positions agree with TRBD2. CDR1 GTSNPN and CDR2 SVGIG come from the germline V gene (reference sequence). The CDR3 sequence is 16 residues long. With 5 bases clipped from V and 7 bases from J, the junction kept 15 bases outside the gene matches. The CDR3 coding sequence is TGTGCCTGGGGCCTCATCGCGGGAGGGCGGGGGAATGAGCAGTTCTTC. Translation: CAWGLIAGGRGNEQFF.

The V gene is TRBV3-1 (or the pseudogene TRBV3-2), the J gene TRBJ1-6, with a tentative D call TRBD1 (5 bases). CDR3 length: 17 amino acids. The germline V and J ends were trimmed by 5 bases and 0 bases, with 14 bases remaining between them. The germline V gene encodes CDR1 LGHDT and CDR2 YNNKEL (reference sequence). CDR3 DNA: TGTGCCAGCAGCTTAGACAGCCCGAGCTCCTATAATTCACCCCTCCACTTT. As protein: CASSLDSPSSYNSPLHF.

The chain joins TRBV15 to TRBJ2-1; weak D call: TRBD1 (6 bases). The V gene lost 1 base and the J gene lost 9 bases, with 16 bases spanning the gap. Per the germline V gene, CDR1 is LNHNV and CDR2 is YYDKDF (reference sequence). CDR3 length: 15 amino acids. The CDR3 DNA reads as TGTGCCACCAGCAGAGGGGCAGGGGACCTGGGTGAGCAGTTCTTC. This encodes CATSRGAGDLGEQFF.

The CDR3 DNA sequence: TGTGCCAGCAGCGTAGTTTTTGCGAGTGAGCAGTTCTTC. Its translation: CASSVVFASEQFF. V is TRBV9 and J is TRBJ2-1, with D uncertain. V lost 0 bases and J 9 bases, leaving 10 bases between the germline ends. This CDR3 has 13 amino acids. CDR1 and CDR2 (germline): SGDLS, YYNGEE.

This CDR3 reads CATSDVSGSGADTQYF. In DNA, the CDR3 is TGTGCCACCAGTGATGTTAGCGGGAGCGGGGCAGATACGCAGTATTTT. The chain combines TRBV24-1 with TRBJ2-3; 9 nucleotides align to TRBD2. This CDR3 region has 16 residues. Germline-derived CDR1 and CDR2 are KGHDR and SFDVKD. The V segment lost 3 bases and the J segment 4 bases; nucleotides outside the gene matches: 7.

J is TRBJ1-1 and V is TRBV5-6; the D is unclear. In germline, CDR1 is SGHDT, CDR2 YYEEEE. V was pared by 1 base and J by 11 bases, with 18 bases between. The CDR3 sequence is 14 residues long. CDR3 in amino acids: CASSLRDFRLRAFF. CDR3 sequence (DNA): TGTGCCAGCAGCTTGCGCGACTTTAGGCTGAGGGCTTTCTTT.

In DNA, the CDR3 is TGTGCCAGCTCACCGGCTGGGACACCATCCTACAATGAGCAGTTCTTC. Encoded protein: CASSPAGTPSYNEQFF. The rearrangement uses TRBV18 and TRBJ2-1; D may be TRBD1 (6 bases). From germline, CDR1 is KGHSH and CDR2 LQKENI. V lost 3 bases and J 1 base, leaving 13 bases between the germline ends. This CDR3 spans 16 amino acids.

The V gene is TRBV5-1, the J gene TRBJ2-1, with 12 bases aligning to TRBD2. CDR3 length: 15 amino acids. Trimming removed 3 bases from V and 6 bases from J; junction bases left unmatched: 4. The germline V gene has CDR1 SGHRS and CDR2 YFSETQ. CDR3: CASSSTSGRINEQFF. The CDR3 DNA follows: TGCGCCAGCAGCTCGACTAGCGGGAGAATCAATGAGCAGTTCTTC. Based on the CDR3 plus reference TRBV5-1 and TRBJ2-1, the full variable domain is KAGVTQTPRYLIKTRGQQVTLSCSPISGHRSVSWYQQTPGQGLQFLFEYFSETQRNKGNFPGRFSGRQFSNSRSEMNVSTLELGDSALYLCASSSTSGRINEQFFGPGTRLTVL.